This T cell receptor (beta chain) derives from a study of shared clonotypes between healthy human individuals. This clone was seen just once. Several immunoSEQ 96-well plates shared each subset's DNA, each plate a replicate. TCRdb's table, derived via immunoSEQ multiplex PCR, lists solely in-frame clones and lacks some. The table lists approximately 620,000 clones, 97% of them singletons. Those who donated, Caucasian adults without exception, all lived in Nashville, Tennessee. In the CD4+ fraction, cells were divided into CD45RA+ naive and CD45RA-negative memory subsets. CDR3 length equals 16 residues. CDR1 and CDR2 (germline): SGHRS, YFSETQ. Trimming took 0 bases from V and 7 from J, leaving 17 bases between them.

The origin of this receptor is a woman between 25 and 40 years old in good health. The J gene is TRBJ2-1, the V gene TRBV5-1, with a possible D match to TRBD2 (5 bases). Sequencing was done on a sample of naive CD4+ T cells sorted from blood. Subset in this sample: CD45RA+ positively selected. The CDR3 is CASSLVLGLLGNEQFF. CDR3 DNA sequence: TGCGCCAGCAGCTTGGTGTTAGGACTCCTAGGGAATGAGCAGTTCTTC.